What follows describes a single T cell receptor (delta chain). Antigen specificity is unknown. TCRdb's protein for this DNA is that of a much larger clone and differs from the translation at residue 4, likely a read error; the protein shown is the DNA translation. Flow sorting of PBMC yielded separate Vgamma9/Vdelta2+ and Vdelta2-negative gammadelta T cell populations for bulk repertoire analysis. Trimming removed 5 bases at V and 1 base at J, with 10 bases between. CDR1 GEAIGNYY and CDR2 EKD come from the germline V gene. The CDR3 is 13 residues long. This specimen comes from a study of γδ T cells in repeated Plasmodium falciparum infection. Sequencing covered both gamma and delta TCR chains per sample. TCRdb fed the multiplex PCR reads into CATT to redo clone calling. The data hold roughly 93,000 delta-chain clones, with roughly 0.98% observed a single time. Study-level results: Waves of new clonotype selection appeared after repeated controlled infections in Vdelta2-negative, largely Vdelta1+, gammadelta T cells.

Sequencing was carried out using gamma-delta T cells from blood. This clonotype was sampled from a pool of human donors (malaria-infected and uninfected, not separated). The V gene is TRDV2, the J gene TRDJ1; D might be TRDD2 (5 bases). The J gene is absent in TCRdb and was assigned here via DNA matching to germline. CDR3: CACGSPSTDKLIF. In DNA, the CDR3 is TGTGCCTGTGGCAGCCCTTCCACCGATAAACTCATCTTT.